The T cell receptor beta chain under discussion was sequenced for a study of cytomegalovirus exposure and HLA in healthy donors. V lost 2 bases, J lost 2 bases, and 7 bases lay in between. The germline gives CDR1 MDHEN, CDR2 SYDVKM. The CDR3 sequence is 13 residues long. The PCR made use of 60 Vbeta and 13 Jbeta primers. Using immunoSEQ multiplex PCR, the repertoire was profiled, and TCRdb retains in-frame clones only, with some absent. The sample yields under 200,000 clones, about four fifths seen once. Overall study findings and caveats: Researchers catalogued some 160 TCR beta chains as cytomegalovirus-associated. In vitro data verified a few CMV-associated chains as specific for CMV antigens. In the analysis, some V segments, TRBV6-2 and TRBV6-3 included, were excluded as indistinguishable.

Comment on this clone: Its cognate antigen is unknown.

This chain connects TRBV28 to TRBJ2-7, with no clear D. The TCR sequence derives from a middle-aged man in good health and CMV-seropositive. The sequencing sample was made of PBMCs. The CDR3 protein is CASSLRQAYEQYF. The CDR3, as DNA: TGTGCCAGCAGTTTACGTCAGGCCTACGAGCAGTACTTC.